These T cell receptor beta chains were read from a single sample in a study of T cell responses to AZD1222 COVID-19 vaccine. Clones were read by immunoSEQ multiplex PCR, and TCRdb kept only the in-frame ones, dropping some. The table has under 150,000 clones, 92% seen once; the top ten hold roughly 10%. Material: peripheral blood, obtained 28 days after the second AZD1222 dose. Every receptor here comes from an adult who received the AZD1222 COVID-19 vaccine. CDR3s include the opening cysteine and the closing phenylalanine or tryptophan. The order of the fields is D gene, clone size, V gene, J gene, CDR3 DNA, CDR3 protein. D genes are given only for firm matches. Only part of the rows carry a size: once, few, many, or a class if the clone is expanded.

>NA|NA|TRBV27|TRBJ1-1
TGTGCCAGCAGTTTTAGGGCAGTGAATGAAGCTTTCTTT
CASSFRAVNEAFF
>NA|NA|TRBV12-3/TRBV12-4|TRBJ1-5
TGTGCCAGCAGTTTACCCCCAGGTCAGCCCCAGCATTTT
CASSLPPGQPQHF
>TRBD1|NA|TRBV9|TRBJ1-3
TGTGCCAGCAGCGGGGGGACAGCTGGAAACACCATATATTTT
CASSGGTAGNTIYF
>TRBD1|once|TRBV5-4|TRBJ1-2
TGTGCCAGCAGACCGACAGGGGGCGGGAACTATGGCTACACCTTC
CASRPTGGGNYGYTF
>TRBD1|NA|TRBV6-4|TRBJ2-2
TGTGCCAGCACCGCCGGGACAGGGAACACCGGGGAGCTGTTTTTT
CASTAGTGNTGELFF
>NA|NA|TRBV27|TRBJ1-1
TGTGCCAGCAGTTCGGGGGCATGGACTGAAGCTTTCTTT
CASSSGAWTEAFF
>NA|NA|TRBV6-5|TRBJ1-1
TGTGCCAGCAGTTACTCGGGCGAGAACACTGAAGCTTTCTTT
CASSYSGENTEAFF
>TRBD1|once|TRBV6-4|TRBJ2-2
TGTGCCAGCAGTGCCCGGACAGGGGGGTACACCGGGGAGCTGTTTTTT
CASSARTGGYTGELFF
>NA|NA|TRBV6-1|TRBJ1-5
TGTGCCAGCAGTGAAGCGCTTCGAGGGGGGCAGCCCCAGCATTTT
CASSEALRGGQPQHF
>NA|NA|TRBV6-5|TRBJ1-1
TGTGCCAGCAGCCTTACAGGATTCATGAACACTGAAGCTTTCTTT
CASSLTGFMNTEAFF
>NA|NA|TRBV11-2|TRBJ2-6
TGTGCCAGCACCCTCCCACAGGGAGAAGTTAATGGGGCCAACGTCCTGACTTTC
CASTLPQGEVNGANVLTF